Given below is one T cell receptor beta chain in context. As yet, its antigen is unknown. The same CDR3 arises from other DNA sequences in this sample as well. The naive CD8 population came from CD45RO-negative cells selected for CCR7, without terminally differentiated effector memory CD45RA+ cells. The data derive from a study of shared clonotypes between healthy human individuals. Regarding the study as a whole: Larger estimated richness was generally seen in naive subsets than in memory subsets. The small donor group covered limited genetic and exposure diversity.

The CDR3 is 13 amino acids. Between the trimmed V and J ends, which lost 5 bases and 7 bases, there was a span of 12 bases. Germline V lookup: CDR1 MNHEY, CDR2 SMNVEV (reference sequence). Genomic DNA (from each subset) was split evenly across several immunoSEQ plates. Per the original methods: ImmunoSEQ yielded junction-only sequences lacking quality scores, so filtering differed. TCRdb keeps only in-frame clones here, not all; method: immunoSEQ multiplex PCR. The V and J calls and clone size are taken from that table; D and trimming were inferred from the DNA. This table holds about 2.1 million clones, just under 95% found once.

The specimen sequenced was naive CD8+ T cells from PBMCs. The J gene is TRBJ2-1, the V gene TRBV27; a weak D match, TRBD2 (5 bases). The TCR originated in a man younger than 35 in good health. Some clones in this sample may be carry-over from other donors' samples. The CDR3, as DNA: TGTGCCAGCAGTCCAAGGACTGGGAATGAGCAGTTCTTC. Its translation: CASSPRTGNEQFF.